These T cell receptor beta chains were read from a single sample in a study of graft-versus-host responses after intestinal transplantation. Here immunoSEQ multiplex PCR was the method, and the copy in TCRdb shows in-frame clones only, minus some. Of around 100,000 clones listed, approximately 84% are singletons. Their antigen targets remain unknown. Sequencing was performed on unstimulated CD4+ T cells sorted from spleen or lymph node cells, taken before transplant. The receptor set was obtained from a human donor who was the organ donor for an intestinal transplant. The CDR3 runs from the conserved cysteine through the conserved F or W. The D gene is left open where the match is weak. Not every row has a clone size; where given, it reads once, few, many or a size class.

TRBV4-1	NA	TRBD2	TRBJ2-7	TGCGCCAGCAGGTACCGGACTAGCGTCTACGAGCAGTACTTC	CASRYRTSVYEQYF
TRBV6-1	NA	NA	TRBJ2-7	TGTGCCAGCTACAGGGATATACAGGCCGAGCAGTACTTC	CASYRDIQAEQYF
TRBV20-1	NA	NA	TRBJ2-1	TGCAGTGCTAGATTGAGGGATCGGATGTTCTTC	CSARLRDRMFF
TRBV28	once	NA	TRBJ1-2	TGTGCCAGCAGTCTCCCCCGCGCCCGGACGGCAACCACCGGGGGCTACACCTTC	CASSLPRARTATTGGYTF
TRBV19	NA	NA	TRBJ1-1	TGTGCCAGTAGTATCCATGGCACTGAAGCTTTCTTT	CASSIHGTEAFF
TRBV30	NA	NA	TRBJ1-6	TGTGCCTGGAGTGGGTCGGTGGGCAATTCACCCCTCCACTTT	CAWSGSVGNSPLHF
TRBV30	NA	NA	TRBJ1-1	TGTGCCTGGAACATACTGAACACTGAAGCTTTCTTT	CAWNILNTEAFF
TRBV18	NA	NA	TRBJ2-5	TGTGCCAGCTCAGAAAGTACAGAGACCCAGTACTTC	CASSESTETQYF
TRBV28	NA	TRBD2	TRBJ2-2	TGTGCCAGCAGTCACGGATTGGGACTAGCGGGGGCCACCGGGGAGCTGTTTTTT	CASSHGLGLAGATGELFF
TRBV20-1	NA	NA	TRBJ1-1	TGCAGTGCTAACGTGGGAGGAGAAGCTTTCTTT	CSANVGGEAFF
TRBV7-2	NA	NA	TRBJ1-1	TGTGCCAGCAGCCCCATTCGCAGGGCTGAAGCTTTCTTT	CASSPIRRAEAFF
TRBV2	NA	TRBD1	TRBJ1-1	TGTGCCAGCAGTCAAAACAGGGGGGAAAACACTGAAGCTTTCTTT	CASSQNRGENTEAFF
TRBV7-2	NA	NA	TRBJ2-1	TGTGCCAGCAGCTTTCTGGGGGGGGGCGTTAGTGAGCAGTTCTTC	CASSFLGGGVSEQFF
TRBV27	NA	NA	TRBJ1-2	TGTGCCAGCAGTCCTTGGGGAGACCACTATGGCTACACCTTC	CASSPWGDHYGYTF
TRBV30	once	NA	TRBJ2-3	TGTGCCTGGAGTGTGACGAGAGATACGCAGTATTTT	CAWSVTRDTQYF
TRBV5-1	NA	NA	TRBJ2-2	TGCGCCAGCAGCTTGCAATACGGGACGTCGGGCACCGGGGAGCTGTTTTTT	CASSLQYGTSGTGELFF
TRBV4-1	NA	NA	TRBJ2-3	TGCGCCAGCAGCCGCAGAAAGGGGGGGGCTTTCACAGATACGCAGTATTTT	CASSRRKGGAFTDTQYF
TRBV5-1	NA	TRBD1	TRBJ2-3	TGCGCCAGCAGCTCGGGACAGCCTGCCACAGATACGCAGTATTTT	CASSSGQPATDTQYF
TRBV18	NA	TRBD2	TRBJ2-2	TGTGCCAGCAGATCCACTAGCGGGGGTTTGAACACCGGGGAGCTGTTTTTT	CASRSTSGGLNTGELFF
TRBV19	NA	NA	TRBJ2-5	TGTGCCAGTAGTGCCTTGAGGAAGAGTACTCAAGAGACCCAGTACTTC	CASSALRKSTQETQYF
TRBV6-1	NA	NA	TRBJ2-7	TGTGCCAGCAGTGAATCGCTATGGGGGTCCTACGAGCAGTACTTC	CASSESLWGSYEQYF
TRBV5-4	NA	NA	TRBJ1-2	TGTGCCAGCAGCTTGGATCCCGGCTATGGCTACACCTTC	CASSLDPGYGYTF
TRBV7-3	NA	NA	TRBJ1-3	TGTGCCAGCAGCTTAACACAAGGACATGCTACAAACCATCCTGGAAACACCATATATTTT	CASSLTQGHATNHPGNTIYF
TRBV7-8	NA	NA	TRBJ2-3	TGTGCCAGCACTCGAAGGGGGATGCGCGAAGATACGCAGTATTTT	CASTRRGMREDTQYF
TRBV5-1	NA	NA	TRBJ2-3	TGCGCCAGCAGCTTGGGTCCAGGTACCACAGATACGCAGTATTTT	CASSLGPGTTDTQYF
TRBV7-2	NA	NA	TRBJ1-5	TGTGCCAGCAGCTTAGGGTTGTATAGCAATCAGCCCCAGCATTTT	CASSLGLYSNQPQHF
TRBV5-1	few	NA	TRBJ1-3	TGCGCCAGCAGCGCAGCCTCTGGAAACACCATATATTTT	CASSAASGNTIYF
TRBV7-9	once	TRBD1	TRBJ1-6	TGTGCCAGCAGCAAGACAGGGATGACCTATAATTCACCCCTCCACTTT	CASSKTGMTYNSPLHF
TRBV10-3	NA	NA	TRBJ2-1	TGTGCCATCAGTGAGAGGGGGTCCTACAATGAGCAGTTCTTC	CAISERGSYNEQFF
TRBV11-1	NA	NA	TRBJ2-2	TGTGCCAGCAGCTTTACGGCAGGGTGGGCCGGGGAGCTGTTTTTT	CASSFTAGWAGELFF
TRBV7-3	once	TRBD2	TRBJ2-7	TGTGCCAGCAGCCGGGGACTAGCTAGCGGAAACGAGCAGTACTTC	CASSRGLASGNEQYF
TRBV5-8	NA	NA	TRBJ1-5	TGTGCCAGCAGCCTGGGTAGGGCGCCTTGGATCCATCAGCCCCAGCATTTT	CASSLGRAPWIHQPQHF